The 17 T cell receptor beta chains given below trace back to one sample, sequenced in a study of T cells after yellow fever vaccination. In TCRdb, the 5' RACE reads were re-called with MiXCR into one record per CDR3 protein. The table lists some 150,000 distinct CDR3 sequences, under 7% of them singletons, with about 0.6% in the top ten. This sample comprised CD4+ T cells sorted from PBMCs, obtained 10 days after the yellow fever booster vaccination. The receptors shown here come from a man aged 30 to 45 who received the YFV17D yellow fever vaccine.

This clonotype was picked up many times. The V call is TRBV3-1, the J call TRBJ2-3; D not resolved. CDR3 length: 14 amino acids. Germline CDR1 and CDR2: LGHDT and YNNKEL (reference sequence). V was shortened by 1 base and J by 6 bases, with 11 bases between the two germline ends. The DNA for the CDR3 is TGTGCCAGCAGCCAAGGGGTGTTTGTCGATACGCAGTATTTT. This sequence encodes CASSQGVFVDTQYF.

Comment on this clonotype: As the CDR3 is not closed by the conserved phenylalanine or tryptophan, this likely results from a read error. This chain joins TRBV29-1 and TRBJ2-7; TRBD2 matches 10 bases. Unmatched junction bases numbered 8, after V lost 4 bases and J lost 2 bases. Germline CDR1 SQVTM, CDR2 ANQGSEA. This CDR3 spans 15 amino acids. CDR3: CSVASGSGIPYEQYL. The CDR3 DNA reads TGCAGCGTTGCTAGCGGGAGCGGCATACCCTACGAGCAGTACCTC.

This clonotype has a count of ten or more. The chain carries TRBV29-1 and TRBJ2-1; D unresolved. Germline CDR1 and CDR2: SQVTM and ANQGSEA. The CDR3 sequence is 11 residues long. Trimming pared 4 bases from V and 8 bases from J, leaving 9 bases between. CDR3 DNA: TGCAGCGTTGTAAAGGGATATGAGCAGTTCTTC. It codes for CSVVKGYEQFF.

The table lists this clonotype with many counts. The V call is TRBV30, the J call TRBJ2-3, with 8 nucleotides matching TRBD1. The germline gives CDR1 GTSNPN, CDR2 SVGIG (reference sequence). Trimming at V came to 3 bases and at J to 6 bases, leaving 8 bases not matched to a gene. There are 14 residues in the CDR3. The CDR3 DNA sequence: TGTGCCTGGAGAAGACAGGGGCCCGGGGATACGCAGTATTTT. It yields the protein CAWRRQGPGDTQYF.

This clonotype was counted ten times or more. The rearrangement uses TRBV21-1 and TRBJ2-3; no check of the table's D call, TRBD1, against the DNA was made. TRBV21-1 is given as a pseudogene. CDR3 length equals 18 residues. The CDR3 loop is CASSKGDRGSSSTDTQYF. CDR3 DNA: TGTGCCAGCAGCAAAGGGGACAGGGGTTCCTCTAGCACAGATACGCAGTATTTT.

In its sample, this clonotype was seen a few times. V and J are TRBV29-1 and TRBJ1-1; 9 bases are a match to TRBD1. Germline V gene lookup returns CDR1 SQVTM and CDR2 ANQGSEA. CDR3 length: 13 residues. The V segment lost 1 base and the J segment 3 bases; nucleotides outside the gene matches: 0. The CDR3 DNA reads as TGCAGCGTTGAAGGGGACAGGGACACTGAAGCTTTCTTT. Translation gives CSVEGDRDTEAFF.

The chain carries TRBV18 and TRBJ1-5; D perhaps matches TRBD1 (6 bases). The length of the CDR3 is 13 residues. Trimming stripped 6 bases from V and 9 bases from J, with 15 bases between. Germline V gene data show CDR1 as KGHSH and CDR2 as LQKENI. CDR3 region: CASSPDRSGPQHF. DNA for the CDR3: TGTGCCAGCTCCCCGGACAGATCTGGGCCCCAGCATTTT. Drawing the rest from reference TRBV18 and TRBJ1-5, the complete variable domain is NAGVMQNPRHLVRRRGQEARLRCSPMKGHSHVYWYRQLPEEGLKFMVYLQKENIIDESGMPKERFSAEFPKEGPSILRIQQVVRGDSAAYFCASSPDRSGPQHFGDGTRLSIL.

The chain couples TRBV12-3 or TRBV12-4 to TRBJ1-1; perhaps TRBD1 as D (5 bases). V was trimmed by 3 bases and J by 11 bases, leaving 13 bases between them. This CDR3 has 12 amino acids. As DNA, the CDR3 is TGTGCCAGCAGTTTGGGACGGGCAGGGGCTTTCTTT. Protein product: CASSLGRAGAFF.

This clonotype was counted at least ten times. The genes are TRBV29-1 and TRBJ1-2; D might be TRBD1 (5 bases). Germline loops: CDR1 SQVTM, CDR2 ANQGSEA. The CDR3 runs to 12 residues. This CDR3 reads CGAGGGNYGYTF. The CDR3 DNA reads as TGCGGGGCGGGTGGAGGAAACTATGGCTACACCTTC.

This clonotype was seen many times. V usage is TRBV5-6 and J usage is TRBJ1-3, with D maybe TRBD1 (6 bases). Per the germline V gene, CDR1 is SGHDT and CDR2 is YYEEEE. V lost 4 bases, J lost 0 bases, and 11 bases lay in between. CDR3 length equals 15 residues. The DNA for the CDR3 is TGTGCCAGCAGCCCGAAGACAGGCTCTGGAAACACCATATATTTT. Translating it yields CASSPKTGSGNTIYF.

This clonotype was recorded at least ten times. V usage is TRBV5-1 and J usage is TRBJ2-2, with 7 bases aligning to TRBD1. The germline V gene encodes CDR1 SGHRS and CDR2 YFSETQ. The CDR3 is made up of 16 amino acids. Trimming removed 4 bases from V and 0 bases from J; junction bases left unmatched: 6. The CDR3 nucleotides are TGCGCCAGCAGCATAACAGGGGCGCCGAACACCGGGGAGCTGTTTTTT. Its protein product is CASSITGAPNTGELFF. The full variable domain, in which reference TRBV5-1 and TRBJ2-2 provide the parts outside the CDR3, is KAGVTQTPRYLIKTRGQQVTLSCSPISGHRSVSWYQQTPGQGLQFLFEYFSETQRNKGNFPGRFSGRQFSNSRSEMNVSTLELGDSALYLCASSITGAPNTGELFFGEGSRLTVL.

This clonotype occurred many times. This chain links TRBV20-1 with TRBJ2-1, with unresolved D. This CDR3 spans 10 amino acids. Germline CDR1 is DFQATT and CDR2 is SNEGSKA (reference sequence). The V end lost 6 bases, the J end lost 5 bases, and 5 bases lay between the germline ends. Here the CDR3 DNA reads TGCAGTGCCTTGAACAATGAGCAGTTCTTC. Translating gives CSALNNEQFF.

This clonotype was observed many times. The CDR3 spells CASSLVTLNSYEQYF. The DNA for the CDR3 is TGTGCCAGCAGTTTGGTGACATTGAACTCCTACGAGCAGTACTTC. The chain joins TRBV27 to TRBJ2-7; D call uncertain. The CDR3 runs 15 residues. The V gene's germline CDR1 is MNHEY and CDR2 SMNVEV (reference sequence). With 3 bases removed from V and 0 bases from J, the gap between germline ends came to 12 bases.

The chain links TRBV5-4 to TRBJ2-3, with 8 bases fitting TRBD2. The junction had 1 base not matched to a gene; V was cut back by 6 bases and J by 1 base. CDR1 is SGHNT and CDR2 is YYREEE in the germline V gene (reference sequence). The CDR3 is 13 residues long. DNA of the CDR3: TGTGCCAGCACCGGGAGGGGCACAGATACGCAGTATTTT. Amino acid sequence: CASTGRGTDTQYF.

The chain is built from TRBV19 and TRBJ2-1; 12 bases match TRBD2. CDR3 length: 17 amino acids. Trimming removed 9 bases from V and 6 bases from J; junction bases left unmatched: 15. Germline-derived CDR1 and CDR2 are LNHDA and SQIVND (reference sequence). This CDR3 reads CASSRPSGRAGSNEQFF. The DNA of the CDR3 is TGTGCCAGCTCAAGGCCTAGCGGGAGGGCCGGTTCCAATGAGCAGTTCTTC. Full variable domain (outside the CDR3, taken from reference TRBV19 and TRBJ2-1): DGGITQSPKYLFRKEGQNVTLSCEQNLNHDAMYWYRQDPGQGLRLIYYSQIVNDFQKGDIAEGYSVSREKKESFPLTVTSAQKNPTAFYLCASSRPSGRAGSNEQFFGPGTRLTVL.

This clonotype came up many times. The chain combines TRBV7-9 with TRBJ2-3; D is unclear. Germline V lookup: CDR1 SEHNR, CDR2 FQNEAQ (reference sequence). The CDR3 has 16 amino acids. Trimming removed 3 bases from V and 0 bases from J, with 13 bases in between. The CDR3 DNA sequence: TGTGCCAGCAGCTTCTCGGTCGGAATAAGCACAGATACGCAGTATTTT. As protein: CASSFSVGISTDTQYF.

This clonotype was recorded a few times. The chain uses TRBV12-3 or TRBV12-4 and TRBJ1-6, with a weak D call TRBD1 (5 bases). Trimming removed 1 base from V and 8 bases from J, with 9 bases in between. CDR3 length: 14 residues. The CDR3 coding sequence is TGTGCCAGCAGTTTAGGCAGGGTGGATTCACCCCTCCACTTT. Encoded protein: CASSLGRVDSPLHF.